Given below is one TCR beta chain in context. Antigen: not known. Trimming took off 0 bases at V and 11 bases at J, with 25 bases between the two ends. Germline V gives CDR1 SQVTM, CDR2 ANQGSEA. The CDR3 contains 16 residues. The data derive from a study of post-analysis software for immune sequencing data. Across the study: Courses of disease covered relapsing-remitting, secondary progressive and progressive-relapsing multiple sclerosis. The study's findings and limits: Significantly lower normalized Chao1 diversity was found in patients with multiple sclerosis relative to controls. TRBV segments more frequent in patients than in controls numbered roughly 5 and included TRBV5-6, TRBV5-1 and TRBV20-1. Under the F measure, samples that were prepared in one batch clustered strongly together.

TCR beta cDNA libraries included unique molecular identifiers. TCRdb itself ran the PCR reads through MiXCR, one entry per CDR3 protein. This table has 150,000 to 200,000 distinct CDR3 sequences, over 25% appearing once. The sample taken for sequencing was blood. The V call is TRBV29-1, the J call TRBJ2-5; a weak D match, TRBD1 (6 bases). This sequence originates from a girl under 18 with multiple sclerosis. The CDR3 DNA follows: TGCAGCGTTGAAGATACCGGAGGCAGGGGATGGAATGAGCAGTACTTC. It is translated as CSVEDTGGRGWNEQYF.